Following are 21 T cell receptor beta chains from one sample sequenced in a study of T cell responses to AZD1222 COVID-19 vaccine. TCRdb's table, derived via immunoSEQ multiplex PCR, lists solely in-frame clones and lacks some. The sample comprises 160,000 or so clones, approximately 94% of which are singletons, and just over 5% rests with the top ten. This specimen consisted of peripheral blood, obtained 28 days after the second AZD1222 dose. These receptors all come from an adult who received the AZD1222 COVID-19 vaccine.

This chain links TRBV28 with TRBJ2-5, with D maybe TRBD2 (5 bases). The germline V gene encodes CDR1 MDHEN and CDR2 SYDVKM. Trimming took 3 bases from V and 5 from J, leaving 16 bases between them. The CDR3 contains 15 residues. CDR3 DNA sequence: TGTGCCAGCAGTTTGCCTAGAGGAGGCGGGGAGACCCAGTACTTC. It codes for CASSLPRGGGETQYF. The full variable domain, in which reference TRBV28 and TRBJ2-5 provide the parts outside the CDR3, is DVKVTQSSRYLVKRTGEKVFLECVQDMDHENMFWYRQDPGLGLRLIYFSYDVKMKEKGDIPEGYSVSREKKERFSLILESASTNQTSMYLCASSLPRGGGETQYFGPGTRLLVL.

The rearrangement joins TRBV12-3 or TRBV12-4 to TRBJ2-7, with D unclear. This CDR3 comprises 13 residues. Between the trimmed V and J ends, which lost 2 bases and 1 base, there was a span of 6 bases. The CDR3 is CASSLYGSYEQYF. Here the CDR3 DNA reads TGTGCCAGCAGTTTATACGGATCCTACGAGCAGTACTTC.

This chain joins TRBV4-3 and TRBJ2-5; TRBD2 might be the D (6 bases). The CDR3 sequence is 13 residues long. CDR1 and CDR2 from the germline V gene are LGHNA and YSLEER. V was clipped by 1 base and J by 5 bases, with 8 bases between them. This CDR3 is CASSQGAGETQYF. The CDR3 DNA sequence: TGCGCCAGCAGCCAAGGGGCGGGGGAGACCCAGTACTTC.

V gene TRBV5-1 combines with J gene TRBJ1-2; tentatively, D is TRBD1 (5 bases). In germline, CDR1 is SGHRS, CDR2 YFSETQ. V lost 0 bases, J lost 2 bases, and 5 bases lay in between. The CDR3 has 13 amino acids. CDR3 amino acids: CASSLGDNYGYTF. Here the CDR3 DNA reads TGCGCCAGCAGCTTGGGGGACAACTATGGCTACACCTTC.

The chain employs TRBV6-2 or TRBV6-3 and TRBJ2-7; D is tentatively TRBD1 or TRBD2 (5 bases each). Germline V gene lookup returns CDR1 MNHEY and CDR2 SVGEGT. The CDR3 is made up of 15 amino acids. The germline V and J ends were trimmed by 2 bases and 1 base, with 12 bases remaining between them. CDR3 bases: TGTGCCAGCAGTTACACTTGGGACCCGTCCTACGAGCAGTACTTC. It encodes CASSYTWDPSYEQYF.

The chain combines TRBV6-5 with TRBJ2-1, with D unresolved. Germline loops: CDR1 MNHEY, CDR2 SVGAGI. V lost 2 bases to trimming and J lost 9 bases, with 17 bases between them. This CDR3 region has 15 residues. This CDR3 is CASSYDRIPTSEQFF. The DNA of the CDR3 is TGTGCCAGCAGTTACGACCGGATCCCAACCAGTGAGCAGTTCTTC.

CDR3 residues: CASRSGGPNTGELFF. In nucleotides, the CDR3 is TGTGCCAGCAGGTCCGGGGGCCCGAACACCGGGGAGCTGTTTTTT. The chain employs TRBV28 and TRBJ2-2; the D gene could be TRBD1 or TRBD2 (6 bases each). Trimming shortened V by 6 bases and J by 0 bases, and 11 bases separated the two germline ends. CDR3 length equals 15 residues. Germline V gene lookup returns CDR1 MDHEN and CDR2 SYDVKM.

V is TRBV5-8 and J is TRBJ1-6; D is possibly TRBD1 (5 bases). Trimming stripped 4 bases from V and 10 bases from J, with 15 bases between. Germline assignment: CDR1 SGHTS and CDR2 YDEGEE. The CDR3 is 14 residues long. DNA of the CDR3: TGTGCCAGCAGCCGACCCTGGGGGAAATCACCCCTCCACTTT. Translated, it gives CASSRPWGKSPLHF.

The chain employs TRBV6-6 and TRBJ1-4; 7 nucleotides line up with TRBD1. Germline V lookup: CDR1 MNHNY, CDR2 SVGAGI (reference sequence). CDR3 size: 15 residues. The V and J ends lost 6 bases and 5 bases, in that order; junction bases with no gene match: 9. CDR3 DNA: TGTGCCAGCAGCGCGCCGGACAGGAGGAATGAAAAACTGTTTTTT. Amino acid sequence: CASSAPDRRNEKLFF.

This clone has only one observation. The chain has TRBV19 and TRBJ2-3, with 9 bases aligning to TRBD1. With 5 bases clipped from V and 5 bases from J, the junction kept 8 bases outside the gene matches. Germline loops: CDR1 LNHDA, CDR2 SQIVND (reference sequence). CDR3 length: 15 amino acids. The CDR3 spells CASSPTGGLGDTQYF. CDR3 DNA: TGTGCCAGTAGTCCCACAGGGGGCTTAGGAGATACGCAGTATTTT.

The V call is TRBV2, the J call TRBJ2-3, with 10 nucleotides matching TRBD2. CDR3 size: 17 residues. CDR1 SNHLY and CDR2 FYNNEI come from the germline V gene. J gave up 5 bases and V 0 bases, and 8 bases lay outside the gene matches. DNA for the CDR3: TGTGCCAGCAGTGAAGCCCGCTCAGCGGGAGGGCAAGATACGCAGTATTTT. Translation gives CASSEARSAGGQDTQYF.

This sequence joins TRBV23-1 and TRBJ2-1, with D uncertain. TRBV23-1 is placed among ORFs of uncertain function. The V gene lost 5 bases and the J gene lost 9 bases, with 11 bases spanning the gap. This CDR3 spans 12 amino acids. The CDR3 DNA reads as TGCGCCAGCAGTTTCCCCCATCTTGAGCAGTTCTTC. Translated, it gives CASSFPHLEQFF.

The V call is TRBV6-2 or TRBV6-3, the J call TRBJ2-4; TRBD2 is a possible D gene (6 bases). The CDR3 contains 14 residues. Germline lookup yields CDR1 MNHEY and CDR2 SVGEGT. The V and J ends lost 3 bases and 9 bases respectively, with 15 bases between them. The CDR3 region has the DNA TGTGCCAGCAGTTATGCAGGGCCCGGGGGCATTCAGTACTTC. Its protein product is CASSYAGPGGIQYF.

This chain joins TRBV28 and TRBJ1-3; TRBD1 matches 9 bases. The CDR3 has 18 amino acids. From germline, CDR1 is MDHEN and CDR2 SYDVKM. The V and J ends lost 4 bases and 4 bases, in that order; junction bases with no gene match: 14. The CDR3 is CASSSTTPRDRAGNTIYF. CDR3 in DNA: TGTGCCAGCAGTTCCACCACCCCCCGGGACAGGGCAGGAAACACCATATATTTT. Based on the CDR3 plus reference TRBV28 and TRBJ1-3, the full variable domain is DVKVTQSSRYLVKRTGEKVFLECVQDMDHENMFWYRQDPGLGLRLIYFSYDVKMKEKGDIPEGYSVSREKKERFSLILESASTNQTSMYLCASSSTTPRDRAGNTIYFGEGSWLTVV.

The chain carries TRBV29-1 and TRBJ2-1, with D possibly being TRBD2 (5 bases). Germline CDR1 is SQVTM and CDR2 is ANQGSEA. Trimming stripped 4 bases from V and 3 bases from J, with 16 bases between. The CDR3 runs to 15 residues. The CDR3 sequence: CSVGGSALIYNEQFF. CDR3 coding DNA: TGCAGCGTTGGAGGTAGCGCGCTGATCTACAATGAGCAGTTCTTC.

This chain connects TRBV18 to TRBJ1-2; weak D call: TRBD1 (5 bases). The CDR3 loop spans 12 amino acids. V was trimmed by 8 bases and J by 4 bases, leaving 11 bases between them. The germline V gene encodes CDR1 KGHSH and CDR2 LQKENI. The CDR3 sequence: CASQAGGYGYTF. CDR3 nucleotides: TGTGCCAGCCAGGCGGGGGGCTATGGCTACACCTTC.

The genes are TRBV3-1 (or the pseudogene TRBV3-2) and TRBJ2-2, with TRBD1 as a possible D gene (6 bases). The germline V gene has CDR1 LGHDT and CDR2 YNNKEL (reference sequence). CDR3 length equals 14 residues. Between the trimmed V and J ends, which lost 6 bases and 5 bases, there was a span of 13 bases. This chain's CDR3 is CASRVPGHTGELFF. The CDR3 region has the DNA TGTGCCAGCAGAGTTCCGGGACATACCGGGGAGCTGTTTTTT.

The chain employs TRBV9 and TRBJ1-5; the D gene is possibly TRBD1 (5 bases). There are 15 residues in the CDR3. Germline loops: CDR1 SGDLS, CDR2 YYNGEE. V was trimmed by 4 bases and J by 1 base, leaving 12 bases between them. CDR3 coding DNA: TGTGCCAGCAGCCGCGGGGGGGACAGCAATCAGCCCCAGCATTTT. Its protein is CASSRGGDSNQPQHF.

The CDR3 DNA is TGTGCCAGTAAAGGGATTGACAGGGCTAACTATGGCTACACCTTC. As protein: CASKGIDRANYGYTF. The V gene is TRBV19, the J gene TRBJ1-2, with 7 bases identical to TRBD1. CDR1 is LNHDA and CDR2 is SQIVND in the germline V gene (reference sequence). The trim removed 7 bases at V and 0 bases at J, leaving 8 bases unmatched. The CDR3 totals 15 residues.

The chain couples TRBV5-4 to TRBJ2-7, with D possibly TRBD2 on 7 matching bases. V was cut by 0 bases and J by 7 bases, with 14 bases left in between. Germline CDR1 reads SGHNT; CDR2 reads YYREEE (reference sequence). The CDR3 contains 14 residues. Here the CDR3 DNA reads TGTGCCAGCAGCTTGGGCGGGGGCCCTTTGGAGCAGTACTTC. Its protein is CASSLGGGPLEQYF.

This clone occurred once. The chain carries TRBV6-6 and TRBJ1-4, with D perhaps matching TRBD1 (6 bases). Germline V gene lookup returns CDR1 MNHNY and CDR2 SVGAGI (reference sequence). V lost 7 bases and J 8 bases, leaving 20 bases between the germline ends. The CDR3 loop spans 15 amino acids. The CDR3, as DNA: TGTGCCAGCAAAGGCAGGGGATCGAACCTCGAAAAACTGTTTTTT. Its translation is CASKGRGSNLEKLFF.